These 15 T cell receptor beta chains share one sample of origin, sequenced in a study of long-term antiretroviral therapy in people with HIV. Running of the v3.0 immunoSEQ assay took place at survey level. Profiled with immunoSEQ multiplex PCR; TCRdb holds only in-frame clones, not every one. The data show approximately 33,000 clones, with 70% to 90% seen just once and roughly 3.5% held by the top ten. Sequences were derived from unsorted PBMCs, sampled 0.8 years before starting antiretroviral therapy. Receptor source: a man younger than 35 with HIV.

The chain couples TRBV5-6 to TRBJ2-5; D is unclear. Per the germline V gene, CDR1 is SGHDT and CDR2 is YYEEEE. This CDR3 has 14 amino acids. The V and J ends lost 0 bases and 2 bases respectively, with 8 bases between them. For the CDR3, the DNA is TGTGCCAGCAGCTTGGCGGGCAGTCAAGAGACCCAGTACTTC. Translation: CASSLAGSQETQYF.

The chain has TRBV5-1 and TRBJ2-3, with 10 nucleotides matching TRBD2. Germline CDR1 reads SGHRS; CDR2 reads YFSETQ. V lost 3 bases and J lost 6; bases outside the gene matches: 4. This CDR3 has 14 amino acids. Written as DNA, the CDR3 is TGCGCCAGCAGCTCTCCGGGACTAGCGGATACGCAGTATTTT. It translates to CASSSPGLADTQYF.

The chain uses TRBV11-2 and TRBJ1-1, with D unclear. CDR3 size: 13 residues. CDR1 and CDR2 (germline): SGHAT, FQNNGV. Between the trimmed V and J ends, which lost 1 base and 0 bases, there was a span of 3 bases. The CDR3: CASSLGMNTEAFF. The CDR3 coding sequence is TGTGCCAGCAGCTTAGGAATGAACACTGAAGCTTTCTTT.

The CDR3 here is CAWSVRRGGGELFF. DNA for the CDR3: TGTGCCTGGAGTGTACGTCGTGGCGGCGGGGAGCTGTTTTTT. The chain uses TRBV30 and TRBJ2-2; D ambiguous. This CDR3 comprises 14 residues. V shed 0 bases and J shed 7 bases, with 12 bases lying between them. From germline, CDR1 is GTSNPN and CDR2 SVGIG (reference sequence).

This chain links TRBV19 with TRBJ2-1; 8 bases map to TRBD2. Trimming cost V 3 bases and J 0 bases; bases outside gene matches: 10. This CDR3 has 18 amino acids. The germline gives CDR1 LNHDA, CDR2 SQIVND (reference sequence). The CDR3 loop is CASSITSGRSSSYNEQFF. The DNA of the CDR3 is TGTGCCAGTAGTATTACTAGCGGTCGAAGTAGCTCCTACAATGAGCAGTTCTTC.

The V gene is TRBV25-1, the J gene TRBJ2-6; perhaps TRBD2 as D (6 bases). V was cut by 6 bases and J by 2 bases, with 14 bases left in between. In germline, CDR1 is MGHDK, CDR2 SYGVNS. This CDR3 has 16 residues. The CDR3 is CASSLRRTTGANVLTF. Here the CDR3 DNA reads TGTGCCAGCAGCCTTCGAAGGACTACTGGGGCCAACGTCCTGACTTTC.

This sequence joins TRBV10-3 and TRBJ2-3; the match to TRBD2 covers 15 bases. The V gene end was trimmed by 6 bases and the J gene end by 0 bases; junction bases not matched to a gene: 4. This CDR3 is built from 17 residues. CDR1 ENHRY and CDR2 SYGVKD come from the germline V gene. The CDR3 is CAISLGTSGGSTDTQYF. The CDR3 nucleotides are TGTGCCATCAGCCTAGGGACTAGCGGGGGGAGCACAGATACGCAGTATTTT.

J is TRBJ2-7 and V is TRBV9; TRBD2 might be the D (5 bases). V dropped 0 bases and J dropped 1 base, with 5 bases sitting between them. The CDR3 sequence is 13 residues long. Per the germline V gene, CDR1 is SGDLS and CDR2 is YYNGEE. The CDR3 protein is CASSVGGSYEQYF. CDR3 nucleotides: TGTGCCAGCAGCGTAGGAGGGTCCTACGAGCAGTACTTC.

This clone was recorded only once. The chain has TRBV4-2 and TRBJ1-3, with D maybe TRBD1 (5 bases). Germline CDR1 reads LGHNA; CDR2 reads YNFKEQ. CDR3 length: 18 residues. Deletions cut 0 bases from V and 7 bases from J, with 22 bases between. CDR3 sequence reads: CASSQEGVGGITGNTIYF. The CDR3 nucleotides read TGTGCCAGCAGCCAAGAGGGGGTGGGGGGGATCACGGGTAACACCATATATTTT.

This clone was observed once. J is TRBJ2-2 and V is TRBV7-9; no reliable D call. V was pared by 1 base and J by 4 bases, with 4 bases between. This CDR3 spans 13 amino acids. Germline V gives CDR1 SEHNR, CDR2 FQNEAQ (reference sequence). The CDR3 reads CASSLGSTGELFF. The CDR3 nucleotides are TGTGCCAGCAGCTTAGGGTCCACCGGGGAGCTGTTTTTT.

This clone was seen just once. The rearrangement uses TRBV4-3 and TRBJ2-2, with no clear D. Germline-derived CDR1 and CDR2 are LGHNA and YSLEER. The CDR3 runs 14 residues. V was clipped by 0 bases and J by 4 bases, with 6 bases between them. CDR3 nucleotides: TGCGCCAGCAGCCAAGATCGGTCCACCGGGGAGCTGTTTTTT. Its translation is CASSQDRSTGELFF.

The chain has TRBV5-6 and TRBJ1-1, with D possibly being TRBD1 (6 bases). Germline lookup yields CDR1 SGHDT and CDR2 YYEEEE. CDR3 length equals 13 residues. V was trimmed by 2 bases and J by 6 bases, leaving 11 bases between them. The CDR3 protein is CASSFSWGPEAFF. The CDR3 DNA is TGTGCCAGCAGCTTTAGTTGGGGGCCTGAAGCTTTCTTT.

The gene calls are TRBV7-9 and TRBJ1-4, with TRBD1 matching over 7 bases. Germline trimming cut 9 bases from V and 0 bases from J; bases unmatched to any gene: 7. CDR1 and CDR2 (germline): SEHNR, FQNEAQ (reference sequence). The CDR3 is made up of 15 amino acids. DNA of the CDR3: TGTGCCAGTACCGGGACAGCCGCAACTAATGAAAAACTGTTTTTT. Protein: CASTGTAATNEKLFF.

The CDR3 nucleotides read TGTGCCAGCAGTTTGTCGTCGACAGGAGACTACGAGCAGTACTTC. Its translation: CASSLSSTGDYEQYF. This chain uses TRBV27 with TRBJ2-7; maybe TRBD1 (6 bases). The CDR3 is made up of 15 amino acids. The germline V gene has CDR1 MNHEY and CDR2 SMNVEV (reference sequence). Trimming took 3 bases from V and 3 from J, leaving 15 bases between them.

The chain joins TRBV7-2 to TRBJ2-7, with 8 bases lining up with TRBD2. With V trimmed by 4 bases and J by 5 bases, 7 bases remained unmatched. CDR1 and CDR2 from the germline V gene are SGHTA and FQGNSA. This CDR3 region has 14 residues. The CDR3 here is CASSSAGTRHEQYF. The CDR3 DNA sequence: TGTGCCAGCAGCTCAGCCGGGACTAGACACGAGCAGTACTTC.